The entry below gives a single TCR beta chain sequence along with its context. Its cognate antigen is unknown. The sample belongs to a study of cytomegalovirus exposure and HLA in healthy donors. Whole-study context: Researchers previously reported finding 90 million to 130 million unique TCR beta sequences from roughly 170 million T cells. Overall study results and limits: Later on, an analysis showed TCR association rates differing by HLA locus, with DRB1 the most and HLA-C the fewest. Across donors, sequencing depth was assumed by presence/absence analyses to be roughly uniform.

V was pared by 0 bases and J by 4 bases, with 7 bases of the junction left unmatched. CDR3 size: 16 residues. Per the germline V gene, CDR1 is LGHNA and CDR2 is YNFKEQ. The PCR had 60 Vbeta and 13 Jbeta primers. Original methodology: There were around 80 million unique TCR beta chains by a later count, and around 10 million of them were shared. TCRdb keeps only in-frame clones here, not all; method: immunoSEQ multiplex PCR. That table gives V, J and clone size, and the DNA gave D and trimming. The table shows under 150,000 clones, with just over 70% occurring only once. The sample taken for sequencing was PBMCs. This receptor was identified in a woman between 55 and 75 years old in good health and CMV-seropositive. The chain recombines TRBV4-2 with TRBJ2-7, with 9 bases that match TRBD2. The CDR3 sequence: CASSQELAGALYEQYF. CDR3 sequence (DNA): TGTGCCAGCAGCCAAGAATTAGCGGGGGCGCTTTACGAGCAGTACTTC.